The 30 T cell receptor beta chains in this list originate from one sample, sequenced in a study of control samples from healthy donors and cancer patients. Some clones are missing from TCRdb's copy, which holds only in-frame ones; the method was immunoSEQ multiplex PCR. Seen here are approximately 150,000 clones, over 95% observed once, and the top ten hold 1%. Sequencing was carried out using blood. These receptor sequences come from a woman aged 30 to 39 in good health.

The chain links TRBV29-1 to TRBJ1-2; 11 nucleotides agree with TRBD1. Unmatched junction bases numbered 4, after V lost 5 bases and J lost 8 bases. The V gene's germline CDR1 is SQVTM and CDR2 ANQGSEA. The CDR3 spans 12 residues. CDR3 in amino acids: CSVPDRGLGYTF. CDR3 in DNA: TGCAGCGTTCCGGACAGGGGGCTCGGCTACACCTTC.

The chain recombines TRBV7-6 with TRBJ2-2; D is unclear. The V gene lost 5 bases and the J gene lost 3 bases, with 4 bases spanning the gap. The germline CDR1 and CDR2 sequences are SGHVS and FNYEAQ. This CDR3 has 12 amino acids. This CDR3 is CASSRDTGELFF. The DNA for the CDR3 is TGTGCCAGCAGCCGGGACACCGGGGAGCTGTTTTTT.

The CDR3 loop reads CASSERTGVYNEQFF. The CDR3 DNA sequence: TGTGCCAGCAGTGAGCGGACGGGGGTTTACAATGAGCAGTTCTTC. The chain recombines TRBV2 with TRBJ2-1; tentatively, D is TRBD2 (6 bases). The CDR3 has 15 amino acids. V lost 3 bases, J lost 4 bases, and 13 bases lay in between. Germline lookup yields CDR1 SNHLY and CDR2 FYNNEI.

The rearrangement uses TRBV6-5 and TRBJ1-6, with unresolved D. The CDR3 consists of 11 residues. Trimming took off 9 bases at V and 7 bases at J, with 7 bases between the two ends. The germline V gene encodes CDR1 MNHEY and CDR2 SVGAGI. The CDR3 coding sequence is TGTGCCAGTTCACTGAATTCACCCCTCCACTTT. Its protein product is CASSLNSPLHF.

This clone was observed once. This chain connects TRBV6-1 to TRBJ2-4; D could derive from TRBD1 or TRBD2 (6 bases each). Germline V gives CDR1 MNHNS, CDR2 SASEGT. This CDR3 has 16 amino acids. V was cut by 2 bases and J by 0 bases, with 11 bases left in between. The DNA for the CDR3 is TGTGCCAGCAGTGAATGGAGGGGACAAGCCAAAAACATTCAGTACTTC. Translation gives CASSEWRGQAKNIQYF.

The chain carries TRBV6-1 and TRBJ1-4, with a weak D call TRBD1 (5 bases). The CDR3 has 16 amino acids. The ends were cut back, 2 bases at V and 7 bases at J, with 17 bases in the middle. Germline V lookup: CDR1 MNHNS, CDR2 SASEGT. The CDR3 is CASSELSGSVSEKLFF. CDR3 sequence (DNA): TGTGCCAGCAGTGAACTTTCAGGGTCCGTGAGTGAAAAACTGTTTTTT.

The CDR3: CASIKADSYNEQFF. The CDR3 nucleotides read TGTGCCAGCATCAAAGCCGACAGTTACAATGAGCAGTTCTTC. The rearrangement joins TRBV6-5 to TRBJ2-1; a possible D gene is TRBD1 (5 bases). Trimming removed 7 bases at V and 4 bases at J, with 14 bases between. This CDR3 has 14 amino acids. Germline V gene lookup returns CDR1 MNHEY and CDR2 SVGAGI.

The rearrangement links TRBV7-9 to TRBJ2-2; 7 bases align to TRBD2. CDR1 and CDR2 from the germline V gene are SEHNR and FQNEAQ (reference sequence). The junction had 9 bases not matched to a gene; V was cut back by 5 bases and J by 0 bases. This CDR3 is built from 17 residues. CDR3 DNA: TGTGCCAGCAGCCCCAGTGGTGGGGGGGCGAACACCGGGGAGCTGTTTTTT. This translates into CASSPSGGGANTGELFF.

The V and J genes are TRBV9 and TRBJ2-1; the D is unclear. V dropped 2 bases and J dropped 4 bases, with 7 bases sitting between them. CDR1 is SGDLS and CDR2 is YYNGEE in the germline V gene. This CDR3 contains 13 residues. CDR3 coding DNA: TGTGCCAGCAGCGTTGAGGAATACAATGAGCAGTTCTTC. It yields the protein CASSVEEYNEQFF.

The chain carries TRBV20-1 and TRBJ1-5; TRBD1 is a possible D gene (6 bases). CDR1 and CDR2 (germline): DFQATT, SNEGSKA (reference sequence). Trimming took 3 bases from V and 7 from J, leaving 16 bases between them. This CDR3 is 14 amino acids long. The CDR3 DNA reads TGCAGTGCTAGTCTCCAGAGGGGGGGGCAGCCCCAGCATTTT. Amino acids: CSASLQRGGQPQHF.

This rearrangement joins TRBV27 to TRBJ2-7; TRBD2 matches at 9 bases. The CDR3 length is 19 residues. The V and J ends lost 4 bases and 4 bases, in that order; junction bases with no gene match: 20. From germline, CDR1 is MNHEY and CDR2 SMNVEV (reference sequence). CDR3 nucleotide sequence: TGTGCCAGCAGTTCCGCGCCGGGACTAGCCCCTTTCGTGGCTTACGAGCAGTACTTC. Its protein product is CASSSAPGLAPFVAYEQYF.

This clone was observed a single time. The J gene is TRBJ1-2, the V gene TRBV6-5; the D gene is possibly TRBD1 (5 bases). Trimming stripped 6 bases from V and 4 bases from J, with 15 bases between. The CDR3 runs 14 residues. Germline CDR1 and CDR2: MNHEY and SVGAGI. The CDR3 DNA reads TGTGCCAGCAGGAAGGGACTGACGGGCTATGGCTACACCTTC. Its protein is CASRKGLTGYGYTF.

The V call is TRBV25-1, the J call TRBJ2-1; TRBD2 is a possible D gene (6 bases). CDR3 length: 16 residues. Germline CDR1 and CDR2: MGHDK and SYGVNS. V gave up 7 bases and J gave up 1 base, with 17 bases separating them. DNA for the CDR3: TGTGCCAGCACCGAAGCCGGGACTCGTTCCTACAATGAGCAGTTCTTC. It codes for CASTEAGTRSYNEQFF.

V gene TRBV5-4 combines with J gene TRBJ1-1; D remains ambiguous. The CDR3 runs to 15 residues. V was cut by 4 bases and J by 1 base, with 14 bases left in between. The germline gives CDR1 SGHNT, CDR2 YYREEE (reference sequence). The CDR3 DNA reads TGTGCCAGCAGCCCCCGGCCGGGCAAGAACACTGAAGCTTTCTTT. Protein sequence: CASSPRPGKNTEAFF. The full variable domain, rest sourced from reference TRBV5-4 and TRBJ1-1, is ETGVTQSPTHLIKTRGQQVTLRCSSQSGHNTVSWYQQALGQGPQFIFQYYREEENGRGNFPPRFSGLQFPNYSSELNVNALELDDSALYLCASSPRPGKNTEAFFGQGTRLTVV.

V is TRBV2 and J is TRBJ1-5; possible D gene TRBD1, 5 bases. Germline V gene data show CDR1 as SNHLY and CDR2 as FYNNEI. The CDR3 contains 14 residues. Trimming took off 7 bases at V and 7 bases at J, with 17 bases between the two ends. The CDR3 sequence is CASTAGGAGQPQHF. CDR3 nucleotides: TGTGCCAGCACGGCGGGTGGGGCTGGCCAGCCCCAGCATTTT.

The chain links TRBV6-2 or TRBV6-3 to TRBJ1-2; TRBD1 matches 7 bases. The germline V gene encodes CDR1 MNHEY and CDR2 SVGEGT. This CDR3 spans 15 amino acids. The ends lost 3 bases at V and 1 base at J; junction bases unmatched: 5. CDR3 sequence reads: CASSYWTGLNYGYTF. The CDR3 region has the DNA TGTGCCAGCAGTTATTGGACAGGACTTAACTATGGCTACACCTTC.

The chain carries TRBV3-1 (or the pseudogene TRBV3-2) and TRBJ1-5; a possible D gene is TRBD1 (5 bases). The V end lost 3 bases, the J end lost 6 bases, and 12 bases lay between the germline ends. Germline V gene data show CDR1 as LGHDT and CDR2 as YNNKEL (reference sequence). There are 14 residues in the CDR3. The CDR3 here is CASSHDGRGQPQHF. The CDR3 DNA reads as TGTGCCAGCAGCCACGACGGGAGGGGTCAGCCCCAGCATTTT.

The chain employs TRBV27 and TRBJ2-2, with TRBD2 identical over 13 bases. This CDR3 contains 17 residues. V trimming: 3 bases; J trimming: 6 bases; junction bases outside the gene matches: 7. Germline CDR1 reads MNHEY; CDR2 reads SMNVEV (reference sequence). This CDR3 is CASSFLTSGRASGELFF. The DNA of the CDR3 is TGTGCCAGCAGTTTCCTTACTAGCGGGAGGGCTTCCGGGGAGCTGTTTTTT.

DNA for the CDR3: TGTGCCAGCAGCCAGGACAGGTGGGTAAACACTGAAGCTTTCTTT. Translating it yields CASSQDRWVNTEAFF. The genes are TRBV3-1 (or the pseudogene TRBV3-2) and TRBJ1-1, with 7 positions matching TRBD1. V lost 3 bases and J lost 2; bases outside the gene matches: 6. CDR3 length: 15 amino acids. Germline V lookup: CDR1 LGHDT, CDR2 YNNKEL (reference sequence).

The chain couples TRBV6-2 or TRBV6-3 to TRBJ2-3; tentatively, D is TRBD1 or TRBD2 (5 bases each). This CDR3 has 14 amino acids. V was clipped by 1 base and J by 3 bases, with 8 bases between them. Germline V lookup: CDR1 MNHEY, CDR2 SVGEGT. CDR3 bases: TGTGCCAGCAGTTACTATGGGGGAACAGATACGCAGTATTTT. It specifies CASSYYGGTDTQYF.

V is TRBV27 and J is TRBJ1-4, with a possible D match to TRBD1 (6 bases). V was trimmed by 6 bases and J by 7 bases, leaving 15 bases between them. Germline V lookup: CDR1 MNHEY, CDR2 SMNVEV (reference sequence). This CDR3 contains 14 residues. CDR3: CASRGGGGGEKLFF. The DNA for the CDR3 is TGTGCCAGCAGGGGAGGGGGTGGTGGTGAAAAACTGTTTTTT.

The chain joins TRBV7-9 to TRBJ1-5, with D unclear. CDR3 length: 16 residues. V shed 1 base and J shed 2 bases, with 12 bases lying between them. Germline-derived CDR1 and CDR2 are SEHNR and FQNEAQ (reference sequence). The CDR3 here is CASSLVAGLGNQPQHF. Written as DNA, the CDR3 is TGTGCCAGCAGCTTAGTGGCGGGGTTGGGCAATCAGCCCCAGCATTTT. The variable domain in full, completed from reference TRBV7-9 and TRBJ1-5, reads DTGVSQNPRHKITKRGQNVTFRCDPISEHNRLYWYRQTLGQGPEFLTYFQNEAQLEKSRLLSDRFSAERPKGSFSTLEIQRTEQGDSAMYLCASSLVAGLGNQPQHFGDGTRLSIL.

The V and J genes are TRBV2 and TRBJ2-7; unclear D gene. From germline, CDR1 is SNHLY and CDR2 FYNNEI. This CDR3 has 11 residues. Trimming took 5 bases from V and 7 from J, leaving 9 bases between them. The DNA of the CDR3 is TGTGCCAGCAGTTTTCCCGGGGAGCAGTACTTC. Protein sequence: CASSFPGEQYF. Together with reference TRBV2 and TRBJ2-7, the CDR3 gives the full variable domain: EPEVTQTPSHQVTQMGQEVILRCVPISNHLYFYWYRQILGQKVEFLVSFYNNEISEKSEIFDDQFSVERPDGSNFTLKIRSTKLEDSAMYFCASSFPGEQYFGPGTRLTVT.

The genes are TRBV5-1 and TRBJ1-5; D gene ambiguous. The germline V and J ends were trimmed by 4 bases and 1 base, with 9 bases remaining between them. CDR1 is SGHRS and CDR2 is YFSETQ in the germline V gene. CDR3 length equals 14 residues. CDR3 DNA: TGCGCCAGCAGCGAAGATGGAAGCAATCAGCCCCAGCATTTT. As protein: CASSEDGSNQPQHF.

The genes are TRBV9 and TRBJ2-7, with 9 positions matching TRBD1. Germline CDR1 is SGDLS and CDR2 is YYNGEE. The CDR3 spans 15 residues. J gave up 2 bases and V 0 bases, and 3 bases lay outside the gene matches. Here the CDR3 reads CASSVDDRGAYEQYF. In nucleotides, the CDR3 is TGTGCCAGCAGCGTAGACGACAGGGGGGCCTACGAGCAGTACTTC. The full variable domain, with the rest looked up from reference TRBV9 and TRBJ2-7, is DSGVTQTPKHLITATGQRVTLRCSPRSGDLSVYWYQQSLDQGLQFLIQYYNGEERAKGNILERFSAQQFPDLHSELNLSSLELGDSALYFCASSVDDRGAYEQYFGPGTRLTVT.

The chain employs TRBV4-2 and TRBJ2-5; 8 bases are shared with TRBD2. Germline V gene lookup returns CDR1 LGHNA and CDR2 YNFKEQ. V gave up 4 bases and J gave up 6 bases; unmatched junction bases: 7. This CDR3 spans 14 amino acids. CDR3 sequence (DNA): TGTGCCAGCAGCCCTATGACTAGCGATCAGACCCAGTACTTC. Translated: CASSPMTSDQTQYF.

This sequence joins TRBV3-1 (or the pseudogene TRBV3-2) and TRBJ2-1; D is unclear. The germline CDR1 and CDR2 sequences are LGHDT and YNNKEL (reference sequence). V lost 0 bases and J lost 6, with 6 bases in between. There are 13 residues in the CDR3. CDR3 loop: CASSQDGSNEQFF. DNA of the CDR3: TGTGCCAGCAGCCAAGACGGAAGCAATGAGCAGTTCTTC.

DNA of the CDR3: TGCGCCAGCAGCCAAGGCCCCAGCAGGGGCGAAGCCAAAAACATTCAGTACTTC. Encoded protein: CASSQGPSRGEAKNIQYF. The chain is built from TRBV4-1 and TRBJ2-4; weak D call: TRBD1 (6 bases). Between the trimmed V and J ends, which lost 1 base and 0 bases, there was a span of 16 bases. The length of the CDR3 is 18 residues. Germline loops: CDR1 MGHRA, CDR2 YSYEKL.

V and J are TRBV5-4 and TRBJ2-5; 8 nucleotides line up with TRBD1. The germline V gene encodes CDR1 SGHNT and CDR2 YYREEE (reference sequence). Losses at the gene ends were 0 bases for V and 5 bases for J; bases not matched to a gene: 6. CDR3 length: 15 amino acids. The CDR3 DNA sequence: TGTGCCAGCAGCTTGGGGGGACAGGTGAGGGAGACCCAGTACTTC. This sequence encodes CASSLGGQVRETQYF.

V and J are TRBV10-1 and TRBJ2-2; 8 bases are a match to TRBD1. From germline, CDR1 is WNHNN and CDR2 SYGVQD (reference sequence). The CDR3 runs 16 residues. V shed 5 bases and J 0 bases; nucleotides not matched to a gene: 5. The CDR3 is CASSLNRGSNTGELFF. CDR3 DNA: TGCGCCAGCAGTCTGAACAGGGGGTCGAACACCGGGGAGCTGTTTTTT.